The 27 T cell receptor beta chains reported below all come from one sample, sequenced in a study of neurological immune-mediated disorders. Each CDR3 protein gets one entry after TCRdb re-called the 5' RACE reads with MiXCR. This table has 30,000 to 40,000 distinct CDR3 sequences, 3% to 4% appearing once. Sequencing input: PBMCs. The receptor source for this set is a man aged 25-45 years with multiple sclerosis.

This clonotype was detected many times. The chain has TRBV12-3 or TRBV12-4 and TRBJ1-1; D ambiguous. V gave up 7 bases and J gave up 0 bases, with 9 bases separating them. The CDR3 is 13 residues long. The CDR3 is CASTAQMNTEAFF. The CDR3 bases are TGTGCCAGCACCGCACAGATGAACACTGAAGCTTTCTTT.

This clonotype was recorded many times. V usage is TRBV20-1 and J usage is TRBJ2-7, with 7 bases lining up with TRBD1. Unmatched junction bases numbered 8, after V lost 3 bases and J lost 0 bases. The germline V gene has CDR1 DFQATT and CDR2 SNEGSKA (reference sequence). The CDR3 is 15 residues long. CDR3 nucleotide sequence: TGCAGTGCTAGGAAGGGACAGCTTAGCTCCTACGAGCAGTACTTC. Its protein product is CSARKGQLSSYEQYF.

This clonotype was observed many times. The rearrangement joins TRBV7-2 to TRBJ2-7; a weak D match, TRBD1 (8 bases). This CDR3 contains 14 residues. Looked up from germline, CDR1 is SGHTA and CDR2 is FQGNSA. The V end was cut by 5 bases, the J end by 4 bases, with 15 bases between. Here the CDR3 reads CASSLTGGGYEQYF. CDR3 bases: TGTGCCAGCAGCCTCACAGGGGGAGGGTACGAGCAGTACTTC.

This clonotype has ten or more counts. The chain carries TRBV6-5 and TRBJ2-3; unclear D gene. The length of the CDR3 is 15 residues. V lost 6 bases to trimming and J lost 0 bases, with 13 bases between them. Germline V gene lookup returns CDR1 MNHEY and CDR2 SVGAGI. The CDR3 DNA sequence: TGTGCCAGCAGCTCGGCTGGGGTCAGCACAGATACGCAGTATTTT. It encodes CASSSAGVSTDTQYF.

This clonotype was counted ten times or more. The V gene is TRBV7-6, the J gene TRBJ1-4, with TRBD1 matching over 7 bases. Germline V gene lookup returns CDR1 SGHVS and CDR2 FNYEAQ. This CDR3 contains 15 residues. The J segment lost 6 bases and the V segment lost 4 bases, leaving 8 bases of the junction unmatched. The CDR3 protein is CASSSGGRSDEKLFF. CDR3 DNA sequence: TGTGCCAGCAGCTCAGGGGGAAGGAGCGATGAAAAACTGTTTTTT.

There are many counts of this clonotype. The J gene is TRBJ1-1, the V gene TRBV9; no reliable D call. With 4 bases removed from V and 6 bases from J, the gap between germline ends came to 19 bases. Germline V lookup: CDR1 SGDLS, CDR2 YYNGEE. There are 15 residues in the CDR3. Here the CDR3 DNA reads TGTGCCAGCAGCCCAAGGACTACGACTAACGCTGAAGCTTTCTTT. Residues: CASSPRTTTNAEAFF.

The table lists this clonotype with many counts. The V call is TRBV11-2, the J call TRBJ2-4, with D perhaps given as TRBD1 or TRBD2 (5 bases each). Trimming cost V 3 bases and J 1 base, with 16 bases left between them. This CDR3 comprises 17 residues. Germline V gene sequence: CDR1 SGHAT, CDR2 FQNNGV. CDR3: CASSLGREGTAKNIQYF. The CDR3 coding sequence is TGTGCCAGCAGCTTGGGCAGGGAAGGGACGGCCAAAAACATTCAGTACTTC.

The table lists this clonotype with many counts. The chain joins TRBV12-3 or TRBV12-4 to TRBJ1-2; possibly TRBD1 for D (6 bases). The CDR3 runs 12 residues. V was clipped by 8 bases and J by 2 bases, with 9 bases between them. Written as DNA, the CDR3 is TGTGCCAGCCTGACAGGAAACTATGGCTACACCTTC. Its protein is CASLTGNYGYTF.

This clonotype was picked up many times. The rearrangement joins TRBV20-1 to TRBJ1-5, with a tentative D call TRBD1 (5 bases). The CDR3 length is 14 residues. Germline CDR1 reads DFQATT; CDR2 reads SNEGSKA (reference sequence). Trimming removed 5 bases at V and 4 bases at J, with 15 bases between. The CDR3 sequence is CSAVPGRTNQPQHF. As DNA, the CDR3 is TGCAGTGCTGTCCCGGGACGGACAAATCAGCCCCAGCATTTT.

This clonotype showed up many times. This chain joins TRBV20-1 and TRBJ2-2, with a weak D call TRBD1 (6 bases). The germline V and J ends were trimmed by 2 bases and 5 bases, with 6 bases remaining between them. The germline V gene encodes CDR1 DFQATT and CDR2 SNEGSKA (reference sequence). CDR3 size: 12 residues. This CDR3 is CSARRGTGELFF. The CDR3 nucleotides read TGCAGTGCTAGAAGGGGGACCGGGGAGCTGTTTTTT.

As concerns this clonotype: A much more abundant neighbour one base away suggests this may be a read error. The chain links TRBV28 to TRBJ1-5, with D perhaps matching TRBD1 (5 bases). The CDR3 length is 14 residues. CDR1 is MDHEN and CDR2 is SYDVKM in the germline V gene. V lost 6 bases and J lost 4, with 13 bases in between. In DNA, the CDR3 is TGTGCCAGCAGACGACAGTGTCCAAATCAGCCCCAGCATTTT. Translating gives CASRRQCPNQPQHF.

This clonotype showed up many times. The gene calls are TRBV5-1 and TRBJ2-5, with a tentative D call TRBD2 (6 bases). V was trimmed by 0 bases and J by 2 bases, leaving 20 bases between them. Germline V CDR1 and CDR2: SGHRS, YFSETQ. The CDR3 totals 18 residues. CDR3 sequence: CASSLDGYRGSSQETQYF. In DNA, the CDR3 is TGCGCCAGCAGCTTGGACGGGTACCGGGGGTCCTCTCAAGAGACCCAGTACTTC.

This clonotype has a count of ten or more. V and J are TRBV5-4 and TRBJ2-5; D gene ambiguous. V lost 4 bases to trimming and J lost 4 bases, with 11 bases between them. The CDR3 covers 13 residues. The germline gives CDR1 SGHNT, CDR2 YYREEE (reference sequence). This CDR3 reads CASSPEPPETQYF. DNA for the CDR3: TGTGCCAGCAGCCCCGAACCCCCAGAGACCCAGTACTTC.

This clonotype was seen many times. At one end, the junction sequence differs from germline, possibly due to a read error. This chain connects TRBV29-1 to TRBJ1-5; 8 positions match TRBD1. Per germline, CDR1 SQVTM and CDR2 ANQGSEA. CDR3 length: 19 amino acids. The CDR3 nucleotides are TGCAGCGTTGTGGTGGGATCCCTTTGGACAGGGAGGGACAATCAGCCCCAGAATTTT. It specifies CSVVVGSLWTGRDNQPQNF.

Many counts were recorded for this clonotype. The chain is built from TRBV5-5 and TRBJ1-2, with TRBD1 as a possible D gene (6 bases). The CDR3 length is 14 residues. Germline V gives CDR1 SGHKS, CDR2 YYEKEE (reference sequence). Trimming took 4 bases from V and 5 from J, leaving 15 bases between them. The CDR3 sequence is CASSEAGAGYGYTF. CDR3 nucleotides: TGTGCCAGCAGCGAAGCAGGGGCCGGTTATGGCTACACCTTC. Looking up the rest from reference TRBV5-5 and TRBJ1-2 gives the full variable domain: DAGVTQSPTHLIKTRGQQVTLRCSPISGHKSVSWYQQVLGQGPQFIFQYYEKEERGRGNFPDRFSARQFPNYSSELNVNALLLGDSALYLCASSEAGAGYGYTFGSGTRLTVV.

This clonotype was observed at least ten times. The chain combines TRBV5-1 with TRBJ1-2; 7 positions agree with TRBD1. The CDR3 covers 15 residues. Germline V gives CDR1 SGHRS, CDR2 YFSETQ. The V gene end was trimmed by 4 bases and the J gene end by 4 bases; junction bases not matched to a gene: 10. CDR3 bases: TGCGCCAGCAGCCCAAACACGGGACAGACCTATGGCTACACCTTC. Its protein is CASSPNTGQTYGYTF.

This clonotype was detected many times. V usage is TRBV6-1 and J usage is TRBJ2-2, with D tentatively TRBD1 (5 bases). With 0 bases removed from V and 0 bases from J, the gap between germline ends came to 11 bases. This CDR3 is built from 17 residues. Germline loops: CDR1 MNHNS, CDR2 SASEGT. CDR3 coding DNA: TGTGCCAGCAGTGAAGCAGGTGGGGCAGCGAACACCGGGGAGCTGTTTTTT. It specifies CASSEAGGAANTGELFF.

This clonotype was counted ten times or more. The chain is built from TRBV24-1 and TRBJ2-4, with TRBD2 matching over 9 bases. V lost 2 bases, J lost 7 bases, and 5 bases stayed unmatched. CDR1 KGHDR and CDR2 SFDVKD come from the germline V gene. This CDR3 is built from 15 residues. The CDR3 here is CATSDSGLAGNIQYF. The DNA for the CDR3 is TGTGCCACCAGTGATTCGGGACTAGCAGGGAACATTCAGTACTTC.

This clonotype was counted many times. CDR3 sequence reads: CASSEHRGTGELFF. CDR3 nucleotide sequence: TGTGCCAGCAGTGAACACAGGGGTACCGGGGAGCTGTTTTTT. This chain uses TRBV6-1 with TRBJ2-2; 7 bases agree with TRBD1. The junction had 2 bases not matched to a gene; V was cut back by 2 bases and J by 5 bases. The CDR3 loop spans 14 amino acids. Germline V CDR1 and CDR2: MNHNS, SASEGT.

This clonotype was recorded at least ten times. The J gene is TRBJ2-1, the V gene TRBV7-9; no reliable D call. The CDR3 has 13 residues. V dropped 7 bases and J dropped 9 bases, with 16 bases sitting between them. Germline V gene lookup returns CDR1 SEHNR and CDR2 FQNEAQ (reference sequence). The CDR3 DNA reads as TGTGCCAGCAAAGTAACAGTGCAAACTGAGCAGTTCTTC. It translates to CASKVTVQTEQFF.

This clonotype was counted ten times or more. The chain joins TRBV20-1 to TRBJ1-1; D gene ambiguous. The V and J ends lost 6 bases and 1 base respectively, with 6 bases between them. Looked up from germline, CDR1 is DFQATT and CDR2 is SNEGSKA (reference sequence). The CDR3 runs to 11 residues. CDR3 nucleotides: TGCAGTGCCGGCAGGAACACTGAAGCTTTCTTT. Its protein is CSAGRNTEAFF.

This clonotype was recorded many times. V and J are TRBV10-3 and TRBJ2-7; TRBD1 agrees at 10 bases. CDR1 and CDR2 (germline): ENHRY, SYGVKD. The CDR3 loop spans 14 amino acids. With V trimmed by 7 bases and J by 2 bases, 5 bases remained unmatched. The chain's CDR3 is CAITSGTGAYEQYF. The CDR3 nucleotides read TGTGCCATCACCTCCGGGACAGGGGCCTACGAGCAGTACTTC.

This clonotype was recorded at least ten times. This rearrangement joins TRBV7-9 to TRBJ1-2; TRBD1 is a possible D gene (5 bases). V was cut by 5 bases and J by 8 bases, with 15 bases left in between. The CDR3 has 13 amino acids. Germline CDR1 and CDR2: SEHNR and FQNEAQ (reference sequence). The DNA for the CDR3 is TGTGCCAGCAGCCCGGTCACAGGTGGAGGCTACACCTTC. Amino acid sequence: CASSPVTGGGYTF.

The sample holds many counts of this clonotype. The chain employs TRBV7-9 and TRBJ1-2; D uncertain. This CDR3 contains 12 residues. CDR1 and CDR2 from the germline V gene are SEHNR and FQNEAQ (reference sequence). V was cut by 7 bases and J by 7 bases, with 13 bases left in between. The CDR3 protein is CASTRGTIGYTF. DNA for the CDR3: TGTGCCAGCACCCGCGGAACAATTGGCTACACCTTC.

This clonotype has at least ten counts. Here the CDR3 DNA reads TGTGCCATCAGTGGGTCTAGATCCTACGAGCAGTACTTC. Its translation: CAISGSRSYEQYF. This sequence joins TRBV10-3 and TRBJ2-7; D remains ambiguous. Trimming pared 4 bases from V and 1 base from J, leaving 8 bases between. This CDR3 has 13 amino acids. In germline, CDR1 is ENHRY, CDR2 SYGVKD.

Of note for this clonotype: One base away lies a much larger clone, so this may be a sequencing read error. The chain couples TRBV20-1 to TRBJ2-3; weak D call: TRBD2 (6 bases). CDR3 size: 12 residues. Trimming shortened V by 7 bases and J by 6 bases, and 14 bases separated the two germline ends. Germline V gene sequence: CDR1 DFQATT, CDR2 SNEGSKA (reference sequence). The CDR3 loop reads CSVYGTWDTQYF. The CDR3 DNA is TGCAGTGTGTACGGGACTTGGGATACGCAGTATTTT.

A few counts support this clonotype. The V gene is TRBV6-1, the J gene TRBJ1-1; perhaps TRBD1 as D (6 bases). CDR1 and CDR2 (germline): MNHNS, SASEGT. This CDR3 spans 15 amino acids. Trimming pared 10 bases from V and 4 bases from J, leaving 22 bases between. The CDR3 DNA sequence: TGTGCCACCATACCCGGACAGAACCTCGTCACTGAAGCTTTCTTT. This codes for CATIPGQNLVTEAFF.